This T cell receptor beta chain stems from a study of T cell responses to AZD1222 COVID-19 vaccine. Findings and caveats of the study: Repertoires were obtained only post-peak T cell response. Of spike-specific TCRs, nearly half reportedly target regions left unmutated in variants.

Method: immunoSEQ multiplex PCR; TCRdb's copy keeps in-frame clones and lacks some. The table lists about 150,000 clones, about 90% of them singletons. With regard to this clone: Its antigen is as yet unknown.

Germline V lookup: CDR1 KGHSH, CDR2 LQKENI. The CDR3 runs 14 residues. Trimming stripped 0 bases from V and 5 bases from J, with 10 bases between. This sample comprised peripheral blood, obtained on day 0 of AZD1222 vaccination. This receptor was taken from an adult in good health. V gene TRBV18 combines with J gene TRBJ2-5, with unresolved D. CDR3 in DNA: TGTGCCAGCTCACCACCAGCTAGAGCGGAGACCCAGTACTTC. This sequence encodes CASSPPARAETQYF. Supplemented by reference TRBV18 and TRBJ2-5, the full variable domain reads NAGVMQNPRHLVRRRGQEARLRCSPMKGHSHVYWYRQLPEEGLKFMVYLQKENIIDESGMPKERFSAEFPKEGPSILRIQQVVRGDSAAYFCASSPPARAETQYFGPGTRLLVL.